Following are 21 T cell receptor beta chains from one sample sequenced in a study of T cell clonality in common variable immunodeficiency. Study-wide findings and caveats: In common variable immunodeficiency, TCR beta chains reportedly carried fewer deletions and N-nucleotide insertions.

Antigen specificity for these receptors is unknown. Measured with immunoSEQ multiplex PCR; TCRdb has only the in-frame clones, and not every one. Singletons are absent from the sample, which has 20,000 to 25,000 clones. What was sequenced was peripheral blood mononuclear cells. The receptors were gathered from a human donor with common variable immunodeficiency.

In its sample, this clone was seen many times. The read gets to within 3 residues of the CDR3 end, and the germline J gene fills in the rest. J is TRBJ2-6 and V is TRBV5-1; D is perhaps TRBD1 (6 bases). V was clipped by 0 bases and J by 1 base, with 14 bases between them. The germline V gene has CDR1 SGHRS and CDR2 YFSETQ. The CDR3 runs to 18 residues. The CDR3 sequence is CASSLGAGERSGANVLTF. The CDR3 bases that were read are TGCGCCAGCAGCTTGGGGGCAGGGGAGAGGTCTGGGGCCAACGTC.

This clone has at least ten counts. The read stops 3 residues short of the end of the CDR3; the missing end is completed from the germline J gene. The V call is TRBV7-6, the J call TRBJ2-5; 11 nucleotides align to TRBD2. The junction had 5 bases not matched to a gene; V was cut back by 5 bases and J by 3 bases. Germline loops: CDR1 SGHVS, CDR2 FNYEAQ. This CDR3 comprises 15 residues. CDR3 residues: CASSPRGLAEETQYF. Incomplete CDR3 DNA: TGTGCCAGCAGCCCGCGGGGACTAGCGGAAGAGACC.

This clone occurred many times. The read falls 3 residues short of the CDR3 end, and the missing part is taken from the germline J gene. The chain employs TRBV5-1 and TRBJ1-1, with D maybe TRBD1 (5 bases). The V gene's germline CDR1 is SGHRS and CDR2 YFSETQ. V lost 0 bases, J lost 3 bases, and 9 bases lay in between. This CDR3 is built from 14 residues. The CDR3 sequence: CASSLGRGDTEAFF. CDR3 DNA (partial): TGCGCCAGCAGCTTGGGTAGGGGAGACACTGAA.

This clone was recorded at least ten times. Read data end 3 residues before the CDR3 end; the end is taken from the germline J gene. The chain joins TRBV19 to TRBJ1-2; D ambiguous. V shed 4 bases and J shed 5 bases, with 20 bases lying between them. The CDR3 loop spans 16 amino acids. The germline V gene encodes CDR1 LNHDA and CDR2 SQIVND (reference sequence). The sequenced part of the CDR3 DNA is TGTGCCAGTAGTAAGGCCCAGAGTTTCGTACTATATGGC. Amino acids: CASSKAQSFVLYG. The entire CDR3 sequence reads CASSKAQSFVLYGYTF.

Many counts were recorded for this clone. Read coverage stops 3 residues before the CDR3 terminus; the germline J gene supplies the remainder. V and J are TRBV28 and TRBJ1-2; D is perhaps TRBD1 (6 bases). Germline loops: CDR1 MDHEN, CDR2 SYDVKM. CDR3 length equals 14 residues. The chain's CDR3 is CASSRQASLGGYTF. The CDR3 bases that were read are TGTGCCAGCAGCCGACAGGCGTCCCTTGGGGGC.

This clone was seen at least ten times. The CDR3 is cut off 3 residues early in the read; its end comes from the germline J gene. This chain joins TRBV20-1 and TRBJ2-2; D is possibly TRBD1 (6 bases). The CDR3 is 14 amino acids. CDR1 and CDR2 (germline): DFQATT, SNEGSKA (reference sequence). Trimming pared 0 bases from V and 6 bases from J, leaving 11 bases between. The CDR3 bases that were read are TGCAGTGCTAGAGACTACAGGGTGCCCGGGGAG. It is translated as CSARDYRVPGE. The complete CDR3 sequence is CSARDYRVPGELFF.

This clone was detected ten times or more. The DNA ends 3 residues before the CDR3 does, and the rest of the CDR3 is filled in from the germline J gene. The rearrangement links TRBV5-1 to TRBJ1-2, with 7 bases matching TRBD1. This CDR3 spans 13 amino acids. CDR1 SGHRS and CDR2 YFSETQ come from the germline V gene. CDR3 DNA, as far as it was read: TGCGCCAGCGGCCCCCGACAGGGTGAAGGC. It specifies CASGPRQGEG. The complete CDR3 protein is CASGPRQGEGYTF.

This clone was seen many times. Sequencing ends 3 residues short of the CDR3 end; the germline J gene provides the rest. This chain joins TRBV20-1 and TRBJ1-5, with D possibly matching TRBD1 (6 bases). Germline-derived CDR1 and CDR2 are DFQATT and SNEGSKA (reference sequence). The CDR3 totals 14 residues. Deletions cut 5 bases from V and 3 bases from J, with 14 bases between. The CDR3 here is CSAPSTGHNQPQHF. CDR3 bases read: TGCAGTGCTCCAAGTACAGGGCACAATCAGCCC.

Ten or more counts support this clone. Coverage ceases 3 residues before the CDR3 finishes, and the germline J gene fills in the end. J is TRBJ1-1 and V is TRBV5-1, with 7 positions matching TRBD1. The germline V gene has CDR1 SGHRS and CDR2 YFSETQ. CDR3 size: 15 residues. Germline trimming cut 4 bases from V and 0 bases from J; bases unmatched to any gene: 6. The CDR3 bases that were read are TGCGCCAGCAGCCTCCGGACAGGCGTGAACACTGAA. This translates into CASSLRTGVNTE. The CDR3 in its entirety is CASSLRTGVNTEAFF.

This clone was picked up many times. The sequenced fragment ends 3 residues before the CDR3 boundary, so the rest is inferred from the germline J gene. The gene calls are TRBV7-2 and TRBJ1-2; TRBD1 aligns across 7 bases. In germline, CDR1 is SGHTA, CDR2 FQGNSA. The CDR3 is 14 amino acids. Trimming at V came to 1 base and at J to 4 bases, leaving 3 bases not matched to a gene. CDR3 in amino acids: CASSLDGTVYGYTF. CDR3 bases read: TGTGCCAGCAGCTTAGATGGGACAGTCTATGGC.

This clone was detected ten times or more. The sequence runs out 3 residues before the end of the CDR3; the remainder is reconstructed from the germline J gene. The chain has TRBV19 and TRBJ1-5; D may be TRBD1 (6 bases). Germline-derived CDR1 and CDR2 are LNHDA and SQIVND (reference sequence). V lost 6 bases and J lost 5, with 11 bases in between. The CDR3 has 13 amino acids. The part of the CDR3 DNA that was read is TGTGCCAGTAGGCAGGGGAACTATCAGCCC. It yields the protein CASRQGNYQP. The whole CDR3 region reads CASRQGNYQPQHF.

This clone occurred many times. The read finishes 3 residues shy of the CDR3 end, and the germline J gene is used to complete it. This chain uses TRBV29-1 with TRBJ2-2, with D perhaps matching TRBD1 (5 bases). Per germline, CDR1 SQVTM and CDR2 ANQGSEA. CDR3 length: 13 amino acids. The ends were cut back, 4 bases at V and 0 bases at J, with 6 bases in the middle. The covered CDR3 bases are TGCAGCGTTGGGACATCGAACACCGGGGAG. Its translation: CSVGTSNTGE. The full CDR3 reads CSVGTSNTGELFF.

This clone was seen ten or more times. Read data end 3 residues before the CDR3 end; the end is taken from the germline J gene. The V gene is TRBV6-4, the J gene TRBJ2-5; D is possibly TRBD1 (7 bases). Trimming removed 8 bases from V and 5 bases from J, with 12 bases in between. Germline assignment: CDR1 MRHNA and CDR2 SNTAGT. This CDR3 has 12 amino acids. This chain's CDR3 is CASEGAGETQYF. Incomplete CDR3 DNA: TGTGCCAGCGAGGGGGCGGGGGAGACC.

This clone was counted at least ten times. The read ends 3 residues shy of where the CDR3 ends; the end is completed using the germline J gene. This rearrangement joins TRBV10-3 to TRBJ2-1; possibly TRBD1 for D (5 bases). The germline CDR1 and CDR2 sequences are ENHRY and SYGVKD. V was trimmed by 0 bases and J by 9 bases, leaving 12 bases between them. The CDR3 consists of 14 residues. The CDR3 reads CAISESGRVGEQFF. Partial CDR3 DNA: TGTGCCATCAGTGAGTCAGGCAGGGTGGGTGAG.

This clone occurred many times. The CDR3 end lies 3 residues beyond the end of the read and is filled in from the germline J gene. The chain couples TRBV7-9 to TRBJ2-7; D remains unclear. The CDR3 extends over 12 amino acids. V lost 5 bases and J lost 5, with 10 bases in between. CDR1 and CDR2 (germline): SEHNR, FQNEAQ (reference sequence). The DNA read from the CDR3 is TGTGCCAGCAGCCTCGCCCGGGACGAG. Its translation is CASSLARDE. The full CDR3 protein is CASSLARDEQYF. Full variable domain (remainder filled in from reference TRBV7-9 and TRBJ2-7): DTGVSQNPRHKITKRGQNVTFRCDPISEHNRLYWYRQTLGQGPEFLTYFQNEAQLEKSRLLSDRFSAERPKGSFSTLEIQRTEQGDSAMYLCASSLARDEQYFGPGTRLTVT.

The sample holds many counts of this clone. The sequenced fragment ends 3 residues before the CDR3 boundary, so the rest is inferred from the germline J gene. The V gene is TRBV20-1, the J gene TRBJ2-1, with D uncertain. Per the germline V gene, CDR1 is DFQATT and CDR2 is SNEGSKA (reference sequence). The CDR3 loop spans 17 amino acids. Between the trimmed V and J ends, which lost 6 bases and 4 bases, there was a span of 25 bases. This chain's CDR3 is CSATSFDLRFTYNEQFF. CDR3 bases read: TGCAGTGCCACCTCTTTTGATTTAAGGTTTACGTACAATGAG.

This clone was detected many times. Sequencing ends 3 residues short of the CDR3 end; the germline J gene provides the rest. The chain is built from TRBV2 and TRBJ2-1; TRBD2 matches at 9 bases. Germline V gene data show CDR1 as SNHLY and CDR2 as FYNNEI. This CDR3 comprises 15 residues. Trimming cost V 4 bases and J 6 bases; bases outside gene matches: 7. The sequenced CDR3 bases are TGTGCCAGCAGTGGGGGTAGCGGGGGAATCAATGAG. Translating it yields CASSGGSGGINE. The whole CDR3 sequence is CASSGGSGGINEQFF.

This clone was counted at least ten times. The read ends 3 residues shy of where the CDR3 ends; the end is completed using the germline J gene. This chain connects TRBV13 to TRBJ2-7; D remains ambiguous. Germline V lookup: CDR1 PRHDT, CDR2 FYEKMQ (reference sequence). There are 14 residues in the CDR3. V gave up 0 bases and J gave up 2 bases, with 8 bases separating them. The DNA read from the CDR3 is TGTGCCAGCAGCTTAGGCAGGCGTACCTACGAG. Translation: CASSLGRRTYE. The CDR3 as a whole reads CASSLGRRTYEQYF.

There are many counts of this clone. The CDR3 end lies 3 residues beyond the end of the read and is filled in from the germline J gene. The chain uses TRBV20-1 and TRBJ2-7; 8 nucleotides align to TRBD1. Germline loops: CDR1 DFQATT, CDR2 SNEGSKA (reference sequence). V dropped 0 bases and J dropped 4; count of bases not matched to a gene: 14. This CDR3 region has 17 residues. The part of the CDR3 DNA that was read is TGCAGTGCTAGAGATAGGGTCGGCCGGGACAGGAGATACGAG. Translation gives CSARDRVGRDRRYE. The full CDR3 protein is CSARDRVGRDRRYEQYF.

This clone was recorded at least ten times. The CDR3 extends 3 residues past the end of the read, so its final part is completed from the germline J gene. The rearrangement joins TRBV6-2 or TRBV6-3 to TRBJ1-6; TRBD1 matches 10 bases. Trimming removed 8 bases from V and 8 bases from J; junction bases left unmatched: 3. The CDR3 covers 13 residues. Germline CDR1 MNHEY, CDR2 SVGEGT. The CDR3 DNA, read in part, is TGTGCCAGCGCCGGACAGGGGGATTCACCC. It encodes CASAGQGDSP. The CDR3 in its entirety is CASAGQGDSPLHF.

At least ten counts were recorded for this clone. The CDR3 DNA, read in part, is TGTGCCAGTAAACCGCCCTGGGAGGGGCAGTACACTGAA. It encodes CASKPPWEGQYTE. The CDR3 in full is CASKPPWEGQYTEAFF. The chain joins TRBV19 to TRBJ1-1; perhaps TRBD1 as D (5 bases). From the germline J gene comes the end of the CDR3, since the read stops 3 residues before it. Trimming stripped 7 bases from V and 3 bases from J, with 21 bases between. This CDR3 comprises 16 residues. Germline V gene lookup returns CDR1 LNHDA and CDR2 SQIVND (reference sequence).